The entry below gives a single T cell receptor beta chain sequence along with its context. Its antigen remains unidentified. This sample was included in a study of human versus mouse CDR3 diversity and MHC coevolution. About the study: Between roughly 5.5 x 10^6 and 1.8 x 10^7 valid reads came from each sample. Findings and caveats of the study: Compared with mice, human CDR3s carried more deletions and insertions on average.

The V and J ends lost 4 bases and 6 bases respectively, with 22 bases between them. The CDR3 consists of 16 residues. The germline V gene encodes CDR1 SGHRS and CDR2 YFSETQ. Sequenced by immunoSEQ multiplex PCR; TCRdb stores in-frame clones only, minus some. The sample records some 82,000 clones, over 85% being singletons. This chain uses TRBV5-1 with TRBJ1-2; unclear D gene. Material: naive CD4+ T cells from blood. Indicated subset: CD45RO-negative CD62L-positive naive CD4 T cells. This receptor was obtained from a person aged 25-75 years in good health. This CDR3 reads CASSPSLSGAAHGYTF. CDR3 nucleotides: TGCGCCAGCAGCCCTTCCCTAAGTGGCGCAGCGCATGGCTACACCTTC. Combining the CDR3 with reference TRBV5-1 and TRBJ1-2 gives the whole variable domain KAGVTQTPRYLIKTRGQQVTLSCSPISGHRSVSWYQQTPGQGLQFLFEYFSETQRNKGNFPGRFSGRQFSNSRSEMNVSTLELGDSALYLCASSPSLSGAAHGYTFGSGTRLTVV.